Listed below are T cell receptor beta chains from one sample, sequenced in a study of T cell responses to AZD1222 COVID-19 vaccine. TCRdb's table, derived via immunoSEQ multiplex PCR, lists solely in-frame clones and lacks some. This sample has more than 100,000 clones, with more than 85% found just once. Sample: peripheral blood, taken 28 days after the second AZD1222 dose. The receptor set was obtained from an adult who received the AZD1222 COVID-19 vaccine. Both conserved end residues are part of each CDR3. D genes are given only for firm matches. Some rows mark clone size as missing; the rest say once, few, many or name a class of expanded clone.

clone_size d_call j_call v_call cdr3_nt cdr3_aa
- - TRBJ2-3 TRBV19 TGTGCCAGTAGTGATGGGGGGGATACGCAGTATTTT CASSDGGDTQYF
once - TRBJ1-2 TRBV6-5 TGTGCCAGCAGGACCCTGGGCAGGGAAGACGGCTACACCTTC CASRTLGREDGYTF
medium-sized - TRBJ1-6 TRBV7-9 TGTGCCAGCCGGGAGGGCAACTCACCCCTCCACTTT CASREGNSPLHF
- - TRBJ1-2 TRBV7-9 TGTGCCAGCAGCCCGTCCGCGGGGTCAGGTCAGGATGGCTACACCTTC CASSPSAGSGQDGYTF
- TRBD1 TRBJ1-1 TRBV6-6 TGTGCCAGCAGTTTTGGACAGGCGGGAACTGAAGCTTTCTTT CASSFGQAGTEAFF
- - TRBJ2-5 TRBV7-2 TGTGCCAGCAGCTTAGCGGTGGGGGGCCTACGAGAGACCCAGTACTTC CASSLAVGGLRETQYF
- - TRBJ1-2 TRBV10-3 TGTGCCATCAGTGGAGGCGACCTTAGCTATGGCTACACCTTC CAISGGDLSYGYTF
- - TRBJ2-3 TRBV6-5 TGTGCCAGCAGTTACCGGGACATAACAGATACGCAGTATTTT CASSYRDITDTQYF
- TRBD1 TRBJ2-7 TRBV12-5 TGTGCTAGTGCCCGCCGGTCAGGGGGCTACGAGCAGTACTTC CASARRSGGYEQYF
- TRBD2 TRBJ2-1 TRBV7-9 TGTGCCAGCAGCTTGGCTAGCGGGATCCATGAGCAGTTCTTC CASSLASGIHEQFF
- - TRBJ2-1 TRBV7-2 TGTGCCAGCAGCGCCAACGGCCCGAGCTCCTACAATGAGCAGTTCTTC CASSANGPSSYNEQFF
- TRBD2 TRBJ2-5 TRBV5-1 TGCGCCAGCAGCTCCGGACTAGCGTTAGAGACCCAGTACTTC CASSSGLALETQYF
- TRBD1 TRBJ1-1 TRBV18 TGTGCCAGCTCCCGACAGGGAGAGAACACTGAAGCTTTCTTT CASSRQGENTEAFF
- TRBD2 TRBJ2-1 TRBV12-5 TGTGCTAGTGGTTTGGCCGGGGGGAGGAATGAGCAGTTCTTC CASGLAGGRNEQFF
- TRBD1 TRBJ2-2 TRBV6-5 TGTGCCAGCAATCAGAGGACAGGGAACACCGGGGAGCTGTTTTTT CASNQRTGNTGELFF
once TRBD1 TRBJ2-7 TRBV9 TGTGCCAGCAGCCCCGCGGGGACAGGGTACGAGCAGTACTTC CASSPAGTGYEQYF
- - TRBJ1-2 TRBV4-2 TGTGCCAGCAGCCAAGACCGCCTATCTAACTATGGCTACACCTTC CASSQDRLSNYGYTF
- - TRBJ1-2 TRBV19 TGTGCCAGTAGTATTACTACAGGGAGGGACTACACCTTC CASSITTGRDYTF
- TRBD2 TRBJ2-1 TRBV3-1/TRBV3-2 TGTGCCAGCAGCCCAATCGGGAGGGGGGGCCGCGATGAGCAGTTCTTC CASSPIGRGGRDEQFF
- - TRBJ2-7 TRBV10-2 TGCGCCAGTCAGCTATACAGGGAGGTGGACTACGAGCAGTACTTC CASQLYREVDYEQYF
- - TRBJ2-5 TRBV27 TGTGCCAGCAGTTTTCAAAGGGGAGAGACCCAGTACTTC CASSFQRGETQYF
- TRBD1 TRBJ1-2 TRBV3-1/TRBV3-2 TGTGCCAGCAGCCAACGGTCAGGGGGGAGCTATGGCTACACCTTC CASSQRSGGSYGYTF
- TRBD1 TRBJ1-4 TRBV6-5 TGTGCCAGCAGCCGGACAGGGATAGGTAATGAAAAACTGTTTTTT CASSRTGIGNEKLFF
once - TRBJ2-4 TRBV12-1 TGTGCCAGCGTACGGGCAGAGGAGTACTTC CASVRAEEYF
- - TRBJ1-6 TRBV7-8 TGTGCCAGCAGCACCAGGACAGAAGCCAATTCACCCCTCCACTTT CASSTRTEANSPLHF